The following is a T cell receptor (beta chain) sequence with its context. Its target antigen remains unknown. Base qualities are not at hand, and no much larger clone is one base apart. Donors were a few dozen systemically healthy Caucasian individuals from Russia aged roughly 6 to 100 years. Around 9.9 milliliters of peripheral blood were collected from each donor into EDTA-treated Vacutainer tubes. Ficoll-Paque density-gradient centrifugation was used to isolate PBMCs, with at least 6 million obtained per sample. Total RNA, at least 5.5 micrograms per sample, was extracted from PBMCs with Trizol reagent. For every donor, an aliquot of PBMCs went through flow cytometry to measure the percentages of naive CD45RAhigh/CD27high T cells. The record originates from a study of blood T cells in healthy people across ages (dated by TCRdb to 2013 to 2016). Regarding the research as a whole: Template switching captured roughly one uniquely barcoded TCR beta cDNA molecule per two T cells in model experiments. To track age-related changes in TCR beta repertoire diversity, the study relied on deep sequencing normalized with unique cDNA molecular identifiers. The donors were split into four age groups: young (average about 16 years), middle-aged (about 40), aged (about 56) and long-lived (roughly 88). For two donors (one aged 18 to 30 and one aged 80 or older), the study analyzed two additional independent replicas of 1 million unique cDNA reads from the same blood draw. The paper's findings and limits, for the study overall: Compared with the aged group, the long-lived group had more naive CD4+ T cells, fewer expanded clones and increased TCR diversity, suggesting age selection. Total diversity estimates from one million sequenced T cells were considered lower bounds and underestimates. Since profiling was done on bulk unsorted PBMCs, naive and antigen-experienced compartments could not be conclusively compared. A strong correlation was found between observed TCR beta diversity and the percentage of naive T cells measured by flow cytometry. Because the CMV infection status of the donors was unknown, age-related changes in expanded clonotypes may potentially have been confounded. Observed TCR beta diversity per million T cells fell roughly linearly with age, and a significant reduction was already apparent by age around 40.

CDR1 and CDR2, per the germline V gene (reference sequence), are GTSNPN and SVGIG. V has 5 bases trimmed and J has 0 bases trimmed; junction bases matching no gene number 6. The CDR3 contains 15 residues, cysteine and phenylalanine counted. Only the CDR3 region is kept as DNA, spanning 45 bases read in frame from base 1. The library relied on 5' RACE. Data came from an Illumina HiSeq 2500. A second PCR of roughly 6 to 11 cycles was performed with a sample-barcoded 5' primer and a J-beta primer mix. A template-switch 5' adaptor carrying 12 random nucleotides introduced a unique molecular identifier onto each TCR beta cDNA molecule. At least 2.5 million CDR3-containing paired-end reads were obtained from each sample. The Mint cDNA synthesis kit, primed by a TRBC-specific oligonucleotide, was used to synthesize first-strand cDNA from all RNA. All cDNA was treated with uracil-DNA glycosylase and then went through a first 18-cycle PCR with the universal primers M1SS and BC2_uni_R. In the paper's pipeline: For normalization, 1 million high-quality reads, each with a distinct molecular identifier, were randomly selected from each sample. Instead of being binned into consensus sequences, reads that shared molecular identifiers were thrown out. MiTCR, run with a Q25 quality threshold and the strictest error-elimination algorithm, handled CDR3 identification, clonotype clustering and error correction. Lower-bound total TCR beta diversity was estimated with a nonparametric unseen species model using Euler transformation. TCRdb took the public reads, trimmed them with fastp at Q25, ran MiXCR for clone calling and kept in-frame beta chains. Rows merge per CDR3 protein into single entries with the most common DNA and genes. None of the V and J calls come from the authors' own analysis; TCRdb made them. Within this sample are about 800,000 distinct CDR3 sequences, with 20% to 25% of them counted one time only. Jointly, the top ten make up 3% to 4.5% of the sample.

These records were also assigned to another study, of T cells of mothers and their children. That second publication adds: Nine systemically healthy Caucasian individuals, comprising three mothers and their six children, were included as donors. cDNA synthesis consumed the entire amount of extracted RNA, loaded at approximately 1.5 ug RNA in each 15 ul reaction. In the second PCR, the M1S primer introduced both the sample barcodes and 2-4 random nucleotides. Each mother yielded over 8.5 million TCR beta CDR3 reads and each child roughly 3 million reads. Thymic selection shapes the output of TCR recombination in a similar way in related and unrelated pairs, and inherited differences have a minor effect. Normalized repertoire overlap in related mother-child pairs was always slightly higher than in unrelated mother-child pairs, but the difference was never significant. No persistent microchimeric T cell clones were found, with a detection sensitivity of approximately 95 clones per million clonotypes. In the study, deep NGS was used to compare the TCR beta repertoires of mothers and children, and features distinguishing related mother-child pairs from unrelated individuals were sought. Mothers averaged roughly 36 +/- 4 years of age and children averaged around 10 +/- 4 years. After adapter ligation was performed with NEBNext reagents, the libraries were sequenced on an Illumina HiSeq 2000 with 100+100 nt paired-end reads. Mother and child libraries were prepared a month apart and sequenced in separate runs to prevent cross-contamination. For each donor, somewhere between roughly 450,000 and 2,000,000 distinct TCR beta clonotypes were identified. Naive TCR beta clonotypes were estimated from low-frequency clonotypes matched to each donor's FACS-determined naive share, without sorting.

The clonotype was recovered from a boy aged 10-17 years in good health. Recombination joined TRBV30 with TRBJ1-1, and 10 junctional nucleotides match TRBD1. The source material was blood. The DNA is TGTGCCTGGGGTAAGGACAGGGGGATGAACACTGAAGCTTTCTTT. This is translated as CAWGKDRGMNTEAFF.